The sequence of this T cell receptor beta chain was determined in a study of Graves' ophthalmopathy and Graves' hyperthyroidism. General study findings and limits: A majority of expanded thyroid clonotypes exceeding 0.001 frequency were likewise present in blood.

The CDR3 spans 18 residues. V was cut by 1 base and J by 6 bases, with 24 bases left in between. The germline gives CDR1 MGHDK, CDR2 SYGVNS. The authors amplified TCR beta CDR3 regions, and they did so from RNA transcripts for repertoire sequencing. HTBI primers were employed in first-round RT-PCR, then a second-round multiplex PCR followed. TCRdb used MiXCR to reprocess the multiplex PCR reads, holding one entry per CDR3 protein. The table records roughly 700,000 distinct CDR3 sequences, roughly 40% of them present only once. Sampling approximately 10 ml of fresh peripheral blood provided the PBMCs. This clonotype was counted many times. The antigen remains undetermined.

Source material: peripheral blood. V is TRBV25-1 and J is TRBJ1-1; D not certain. This sequence was found in an adult man with Graves' ophthalmopathy. CDR3 protein: CASSESGIRYREDAEAFF. For the CDR3, the DNA is TGTGCCAGCAGTGAATCAGGTATCCGGTACCGGGAAGATGCTGAAGCTTTCTTT.